This TCR beta chain came from a study of T cell repertoires in cytomegalovirus infection. Study summary: Well-studied HLA-B-restricted epitopes and recently identified HLA-C-restricted epitopes of CMV were both used in the study. It can be stated that public TCR beta signatures indicated CMV infection as well as a matching HLA type.

Overall study results and limits: Predominance within the ex vivo response was attributable to HLA-C-restricted CMV-specific TCR beta clonotypes. The study identified carriers of CMV plus the relevant HLA from cumulative public TCR beta family frequency.

MiXCR was run by TCRdb on the reads, yielding one entry per CDR3 protein. Of some 920,000 distinct CDR3 sequences in the sample, roughly 31% were seen once. Worth noting for this clonotype: Its antigen is currently unknown.

The CDR3 sequence is 15 residues long. Germline V gene sequence: CDR1 SGHNT, CDR2 YYREEE (reference sequence). Trimming removed 0 bases from V and 1 base from J, with 10 bases in between. The V call is TRBV5-4, the J call TRBJ1-2; no definite D call. Sequences were derived from cultured CD8+ T cells from PBMCs, sampled from culture after CMV antigen stimulation. This sequence originates from a human donor in good health (CMV status not recorded). Some clones in this sample may be carry-over from other donors' samples. DNA of the CDR3: TGTGCCAGCAGCTTGGCGGCCCCCCTTAACTATGGCTACACCTTC. Residues: CASSLAAPLNYGYTF.